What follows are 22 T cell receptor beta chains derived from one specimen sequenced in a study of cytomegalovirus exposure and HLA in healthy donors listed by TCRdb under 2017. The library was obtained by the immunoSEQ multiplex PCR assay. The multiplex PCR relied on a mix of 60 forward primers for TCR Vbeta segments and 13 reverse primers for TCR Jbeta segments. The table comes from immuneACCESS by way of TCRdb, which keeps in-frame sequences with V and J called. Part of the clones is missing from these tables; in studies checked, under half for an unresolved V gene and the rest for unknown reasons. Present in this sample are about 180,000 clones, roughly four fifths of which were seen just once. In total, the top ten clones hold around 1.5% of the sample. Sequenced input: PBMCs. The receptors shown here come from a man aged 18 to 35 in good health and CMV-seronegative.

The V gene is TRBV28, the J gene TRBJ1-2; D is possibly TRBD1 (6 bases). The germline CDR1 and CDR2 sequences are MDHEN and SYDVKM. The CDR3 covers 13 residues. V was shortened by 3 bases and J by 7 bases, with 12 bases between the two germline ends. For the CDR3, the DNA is TGTGCCAGCAGTTTCCCTTCCAGGGGTGGCTACACCTTC. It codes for CASSFPSRGGYTF.

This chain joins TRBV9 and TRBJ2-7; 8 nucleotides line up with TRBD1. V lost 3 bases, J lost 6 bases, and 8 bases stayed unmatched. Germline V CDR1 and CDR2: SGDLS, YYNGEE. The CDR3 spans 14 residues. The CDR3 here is CASSGRGQGAEQYF. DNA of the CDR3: TGTGCCAGCAGCGGCCGCGGGCAGGGGGCCGAGCAGTACTTC.

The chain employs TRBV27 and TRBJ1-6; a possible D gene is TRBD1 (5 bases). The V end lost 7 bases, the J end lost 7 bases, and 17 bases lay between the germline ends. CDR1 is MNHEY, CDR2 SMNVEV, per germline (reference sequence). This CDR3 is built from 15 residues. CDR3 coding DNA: TGTGCCAGCACCCTAATTGGAAGGGGCAATTCACCCCTCCACTTT. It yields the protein CASTLIGRGNSPLHF.

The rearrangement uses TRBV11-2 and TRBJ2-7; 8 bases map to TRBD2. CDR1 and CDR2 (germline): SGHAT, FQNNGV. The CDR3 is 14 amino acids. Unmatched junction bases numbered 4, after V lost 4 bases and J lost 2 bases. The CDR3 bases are TGTGCCAGCAGCTGGGCCGGGAGGGCCTACGAGCAGTACTTC. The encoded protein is CASSWAGRAYEQYF.

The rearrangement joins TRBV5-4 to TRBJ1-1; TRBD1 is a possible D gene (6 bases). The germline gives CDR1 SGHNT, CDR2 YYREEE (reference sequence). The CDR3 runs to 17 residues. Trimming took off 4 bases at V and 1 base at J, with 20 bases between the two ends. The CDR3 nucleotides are TGTGCCAGCAGCGCTAAGGGGGGGGCTCGTTCGAACACTGAAGCTTTCTTT. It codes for CASSAKGGARSNTEAFF.

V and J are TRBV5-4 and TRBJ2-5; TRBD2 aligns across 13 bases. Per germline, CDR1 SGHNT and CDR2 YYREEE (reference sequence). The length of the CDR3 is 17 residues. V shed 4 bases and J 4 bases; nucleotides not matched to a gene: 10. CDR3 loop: CASSPGLAGARGETQYF. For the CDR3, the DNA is TGTGCCAGCAGCCCAGGACTAGCGGGGGCCCGGGGAGAGACCCAGTACTTC.

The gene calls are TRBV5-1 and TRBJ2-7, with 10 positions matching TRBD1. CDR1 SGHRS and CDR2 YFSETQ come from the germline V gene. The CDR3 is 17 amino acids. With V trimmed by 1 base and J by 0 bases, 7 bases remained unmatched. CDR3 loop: CASSLRDRGLISYEQYF. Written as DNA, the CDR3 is TGCGCCAGCAGCTTGAGGGACAGGGGTCTCATCTCCTACGAGCAGTACTTC.

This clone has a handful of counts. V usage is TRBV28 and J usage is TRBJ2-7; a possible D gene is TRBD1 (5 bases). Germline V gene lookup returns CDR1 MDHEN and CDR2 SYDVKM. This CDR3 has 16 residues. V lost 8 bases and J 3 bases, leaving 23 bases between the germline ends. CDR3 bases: TGTGCCAGCTCTCCCCCACGCCAGGGTCCCCTCTACGAGCAGTACTTC. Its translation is CASSPPRQGPLYEQYF. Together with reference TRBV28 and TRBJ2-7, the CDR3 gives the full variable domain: DVKVTQSSRYLVKRTGEKVFLECVQDMDHENMFWYRQDPGLGLRLIYFSYDVKMKEKGDIPEGYSVSREKKERFSLILESASTNQTSMYLCASSPPRQGPLYEQYFGPGTRLTVT.

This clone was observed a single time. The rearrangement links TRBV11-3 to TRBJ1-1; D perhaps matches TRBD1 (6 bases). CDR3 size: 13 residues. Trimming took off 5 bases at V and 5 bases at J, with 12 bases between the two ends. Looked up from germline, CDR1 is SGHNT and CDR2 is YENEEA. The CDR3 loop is CASSGGGGTEAFF. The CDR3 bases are TGTGCCAGCAGCGGGGGGGGCGGAACTGAAGCTTTCTTT. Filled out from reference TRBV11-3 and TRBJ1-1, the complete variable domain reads EAGVVQSPRYKIIEKKQPVAFWCNPISGHNTLYWYLQNLGQGPELLIRYENEEAVDDSQLPKDRFSAERLKGVDSTLKIQPAELGDSAVYLCASSGGGGTEAFFGQGTRLTVV.

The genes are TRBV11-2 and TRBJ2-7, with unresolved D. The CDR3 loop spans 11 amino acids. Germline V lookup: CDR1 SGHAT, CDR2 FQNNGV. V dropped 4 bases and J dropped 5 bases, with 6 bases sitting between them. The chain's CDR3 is CASSSLNEQYF. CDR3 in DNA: TGTGCCAGCAGCTCACTAAACGAGCAGTACTTC.

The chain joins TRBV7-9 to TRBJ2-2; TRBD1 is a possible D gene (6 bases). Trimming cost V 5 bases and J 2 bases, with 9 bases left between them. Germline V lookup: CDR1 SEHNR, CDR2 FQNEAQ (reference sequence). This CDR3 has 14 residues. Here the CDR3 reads CASSLQGNTGELFF. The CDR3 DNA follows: TGTGCCAGCAGCCTACAGGGTAACACCGGGGAGCTGTTTTTT.

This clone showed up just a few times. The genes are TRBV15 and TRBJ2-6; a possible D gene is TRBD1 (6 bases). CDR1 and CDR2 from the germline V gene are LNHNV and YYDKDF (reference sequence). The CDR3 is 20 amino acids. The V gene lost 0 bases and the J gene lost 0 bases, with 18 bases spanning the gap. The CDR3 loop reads CATSRDRHRDISSGANVLTF. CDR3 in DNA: TGTGCCACCAGCAGAGATAGGCACAGGGATATTTCCTCTGGGGCCAACGTCCTGACTTTC.

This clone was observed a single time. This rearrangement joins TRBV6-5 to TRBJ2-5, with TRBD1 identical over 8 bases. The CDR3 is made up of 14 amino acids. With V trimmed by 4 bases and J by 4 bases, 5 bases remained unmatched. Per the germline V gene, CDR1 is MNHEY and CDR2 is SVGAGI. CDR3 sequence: CASSSQGARETQYF. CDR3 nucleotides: TGTGCCAGCAGTTCCCAGGGGGCGCGAGAGACCCAGTACTTC.

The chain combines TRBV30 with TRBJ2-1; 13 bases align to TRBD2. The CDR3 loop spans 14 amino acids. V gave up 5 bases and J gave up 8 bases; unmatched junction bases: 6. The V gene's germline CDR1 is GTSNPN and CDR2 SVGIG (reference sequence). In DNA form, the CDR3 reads TGTGCCTGGGTCGGACTAGCGGGAGTCCATGAGCAGTTCTTC. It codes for CAWVGLAGVHEQFF.

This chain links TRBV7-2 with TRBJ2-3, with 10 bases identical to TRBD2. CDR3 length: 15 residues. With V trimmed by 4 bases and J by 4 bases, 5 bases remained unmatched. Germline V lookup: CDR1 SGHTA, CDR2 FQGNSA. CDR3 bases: TGTGCCAGCAGCTGGAGCGGGGGGGCCGCAGATACGCAGTATTTT. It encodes CASSWSGGAADTQYF.

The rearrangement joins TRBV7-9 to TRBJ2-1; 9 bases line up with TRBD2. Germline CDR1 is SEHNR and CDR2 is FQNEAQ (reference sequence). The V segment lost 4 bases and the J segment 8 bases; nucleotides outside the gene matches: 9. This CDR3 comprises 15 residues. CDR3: CASSSPGLALDEQFF. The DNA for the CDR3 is TGTGCCAGCAGCTCACCTGGACTAGCGCTTGATGAGCAGTTCTTC.

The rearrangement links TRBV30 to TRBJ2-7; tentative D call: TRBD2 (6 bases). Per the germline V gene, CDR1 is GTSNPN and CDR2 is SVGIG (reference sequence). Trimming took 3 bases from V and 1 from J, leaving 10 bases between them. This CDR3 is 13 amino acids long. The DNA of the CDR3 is TGTGCCTGGAGGACCGCGGGATCCTACGAGCAGTACTTC. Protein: CAWRTAGSYEQYF. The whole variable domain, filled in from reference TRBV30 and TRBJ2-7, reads SQTIHQWPATLVQPVGSPLSLECTVEGTSNPNLYWYRQAAGRGLQLLFYSVGIGQISSEVPQNLSASRPQDRQFILSSKKLLLSDSGFYLCAWRTAGSYEQYFGPGTRLTVT.

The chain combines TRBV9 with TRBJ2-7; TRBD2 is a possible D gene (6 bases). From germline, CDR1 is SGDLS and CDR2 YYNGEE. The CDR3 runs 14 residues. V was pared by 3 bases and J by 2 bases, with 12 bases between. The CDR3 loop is CASSAGLSAYEQYF. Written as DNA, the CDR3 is TGTGCCAGCAGCGCGGGACTTAGTGCCTACGAGCAGTACTTC.

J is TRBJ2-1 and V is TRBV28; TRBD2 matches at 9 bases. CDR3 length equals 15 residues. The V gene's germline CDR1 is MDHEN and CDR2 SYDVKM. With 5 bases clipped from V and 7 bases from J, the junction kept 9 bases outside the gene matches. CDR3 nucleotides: TGTGCCAGCAGTCTTACTAGCGGGCTAGGGAATGAGCAGTTCTTC. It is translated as CASSLTSGLGNEQFF.

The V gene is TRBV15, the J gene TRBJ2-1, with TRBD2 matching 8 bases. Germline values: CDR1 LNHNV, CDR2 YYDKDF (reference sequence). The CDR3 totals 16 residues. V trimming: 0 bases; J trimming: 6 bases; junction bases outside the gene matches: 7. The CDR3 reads CATSRDRGLAGNEQFF. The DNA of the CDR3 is TGTGCCACCAGCAGAGATAGGGGCCTAGCGGGCAATGAGCAGTTCTTC.

The CDR3: CAWSSRGQGYGYTF. The CDR3 nucleotides are TGTGCCTGGAGTTCCCGGGGACAGGGGTATGGCTACACCTTC. The chain has TRBV30 and TRBJ1-2, with 10 bases aligning to TRBD1. The CDR3 length is 14 residues. The germline CDR1 and CDR2 sequences are GTSNPN and SVGIG (reference sequence). V trimming: 2 bases; J trimming: 5 bases; junction bases outside the gene matches: 5. Full variable domain (missing parts from reference TRBV30 and TRBJ1-2): SQTIHQWPATLVQPVGSPLSLECTVEGTSNPNLYWYRQAAGRGLQLLFYSVGIGQISSEVPQNLSASRPQDRQFILSSKKLLLSDSGFYLCAWSSRGQGYGYTFGSGTRLTVV.

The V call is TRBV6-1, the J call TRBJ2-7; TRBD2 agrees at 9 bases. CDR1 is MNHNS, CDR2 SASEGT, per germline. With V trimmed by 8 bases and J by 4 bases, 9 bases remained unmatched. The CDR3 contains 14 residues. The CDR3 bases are TGTGCCAGCCGAGGTGCGGGGGGGCCTTACGAGCAGTACTTC. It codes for CASRGAGGPYEQYF.